These 18 T cell receptor beta chains originate from one sample sequenced in a study of T cells in Graves' hyperthyroidism and ophthalmopathy (dated 2019 in TCRdb). The library was built by means of multiplex PCR. This sample was sequenced with an Illumina HiSeq 2000. The TCR beta CDR3 regions were amplified from RNA transcripts. A first-round RT-PCR of the TCR CDR3 used the HTBI primer set with the Qiagen OneStep RT-PCR kit. In TCRdb, the public reads were trimmed at Q25 with fastp and aligned with MiXCR, with productive beta chains retained. Duplicate CDR3 protein sequences are folded into a single record with the most common DNA and genes. The sample data list hundreds of thousands of distinct CDR3 sequences, and roughly 14% of these were observed just once. The ten top clones hold about 4.5% of the sample. The sequencing sample was made of blood. The receptors stem from a middle-aged woman with Graves' ophthalmopathy.

This clonotype was counted ten times or more. The chain uses TRBV20-1 and TRBJ1-5; D is undetermined. The V gene lost 4 bases and the J gene lost 3 bases, with 10 bases spanning the gap. The CDR3 is 13 residues long. The germline gives CDR1 DFQATT, CDR2 SNEGSKA (reference sequence). The CDR3 DNA sequence: TGCAGTGCTACCCATGGGATCAATCAGCCCCAGCATTTT. Translating gives CSATHGINQPQHF.

This clonotype was detected once. V is TRBV6-2 or TRBV6-3 and J is TRBJ2-7; D gene ambiguous. Germline V gene lookup returns CDR1 MNHEY and CDR2 SVGEGT. The CDR3 is 16 residues long. Trimming shortened V by 5 bases and J by 5 bases, and 22 bases separated the two germline ends. CDR3 DNA sequence: TGTGCCAGCAGTCCATACTACGGGTCTTTCGTCCACGAGCAGTACTTC. Its protein product is CASSPYYGSFVHEQYF.

The chain joins TRBV5-8 to TRBJ1-1; D is possibly TRBD1 (6 bases). Germline V gives CDR1 SGHTS, CDR2 YDEGEE. This CDR3 comprises 15 residues. The V and J ends lost 1 base and 5 bases respectively, with 15 bases between them. As DNA, the CDR3 is TGTGCCAGCAGCTTGCAGGGGCTGCGTTTTACTGAAGCTTTCTTT. Encoded protein: CASSLQGLRFTEAFF.

This chain uses TRBV28 with TRBJ1-1, with D possibly matching TRBD1 (5 bases). Deletions cut 5 bases from V and 0 bases from J, with 13 bases between. The germline gives CDR1 MDHEN, CDR2 SYDVKM. The CDR3 totals 15 residues. The CDR3 DNA reads TGTGCCAGCAGTCCCTCCGGGGCCATGAACACTGAAGCTTTCTTT. Translated, it gives CASSPSGAMNTEAFF.

At least ten counts were recorded for this clonotype. This chain links TRBV18 with TRBJ1-1; D gene unclear. Trimming removed 6 bases at V and 4 bases at J, with 15 bases between. The germline V gene encodes CDR1 KGHSH and CDR2 LQKENI. This CDR3 spans 14 amino acids. The CDR3 DNA reads as TGTGCCAGCTCGCTCCCCGGGTTGACCACTGAAGCTTTCTTT. Protein: CASSLPGLTTEAFF.

This rearrangement joins TRBV29-1 to TRBJ2-5; 10 bases fit TRBD1. The CDR3 is 13 residues long. The germline CDR1 and CDR2 sequences are SQVTM and ANQGSEA. V lost 3 bases and J lost 8; bases outside the gene matches: 6. The CDR3 DNA follows: TGCAGCGTTGAGAGCGGGACAGGGGTAACCCAGTACTTC. It yields the protein CSVESGTGVTQYF.

The chain employs TRBV18 and TRBJ1-1; TRBD1 matches 8 bases. Germline V gene lookup returns CDR1 KGHSH and CDR2 LQKENI. J lost 5 bases, V lost 6 bases, and 8 bases had no gene match. CDR3 length: 14 residues. In DNA, the CDR3 is TGTGCCAGCTCTCCGACAGGGGCAAGGACTGAAGCTTTCTTT. Its translation: CASSPTGARTEAFF.

This clonotype was counted many times. The chain is built from TRBV28 and TRBJ1-2; D ambiguous. With 8 bases removed from V and 3 bases from J, the gap between germline ends came to 10 bases. Germline-derived CDR1 and CDR2 are MDHEN and SYDVKM. CDR3 length: 12 residues. CDR3 amino acids: CASGEVYYGYTF. The CDR3 DNA sequence: TGTGCCAGCGGGGAGGTTTACTATGGCTACACCTTC.

Many counts were recorded for this clonotype. The chain joins TRBV6-2 or TRBV6-3 to TRBJ2-7; 9 bases are shared with TRBD2. Trimming at V came to 8 bases and at J to 1 base, leaving 6 bases not matched to a gene. The CDR3 runs to 14 residues. Per the germline V gene, CDR1 is MNHEY and CDR2 is SVGEGT. CDR3 DNA: TGTGCCAGCTTAGCGGGAGACGTATCCTACGAGCAGTACTTC. Residues: CASLAGDVSYEQYF.

This clonotype was counted between two and nine times. The chain employs TRBV6-5 and TRBJ2-2; a weak D match, TRBD2 (6 bases). Germline V gives CDR1 MNHEY, CDR2 SVGAGI. This CDR3 has 15 amino acids. V lost 6 bases and J lost 8, with 19 bases in between. For the CDR3, the DNA is TGTGCCAGCAGCTCCTCGGGAGTTGGCGGGGGGGAGCTGTTTTTT. Protein product: CASSSSGVGGGELFF.

In its sample, this clonotype was seen a few times. The chain combines TRBV12-3 or TRBV12-4 with TRBJ2-3, with no clear D. V was shortened by 7 bases and J by 4 bases, with 9 bases between the two germline ends. This CDR3 is 12 amino acids long. CDR3 sequence (DNA): TGTGCCAGCATGGGTTTTGCAGATACGCAGTATTTT. The encoded protein is CASMGFADTQYF.

In its sample, this clonotype was seen many times. The chain is built from TRBV7-8 and TRBJ2-7, with D possibly being TRBD2 (6 bases). Deletions cut 4 bases from V and 6 bases from J, with 13 bases between. Germline V gene sequence: CDR1 SGHVS, CDR2 FQNEAQ. The CDR3 is 13 amino acids. CDR3 protein: CASSSLTSSEQYF. CDR3 nucleotides: TGTGCCAGCAGCTCCCTGACTAGTTCCGAGCAGTACTTC.

This rearrangement joins TRBV27 to TRBJ2-7, with D maybe TRBD2 (5 bases). V dropped 3 bases and J dropped 0 bases, with 15 bases sitting between them. This CDR3 has 16 amino acids. Germline V CDR1 and CDR2: MNHEY, SMNVEV (reference sequence). CDR3 DNA sequence: TGTGCCAGCAGTTTTGCGGAGGCCACAAGCTCCTACGAGCAGTACTTC. Residues: CASSFAEATSSYEQYF.

This clonotype turned up a few times. The chain has TRBV20-1 and TRBJ2-6, with 9 bases fitting TRBD1. Per the germline V gene, CDR1 is DFQATT and CDR2 is SNEGSKA (reference sequence). CDR3 length: 15 residues. V lost 3 bases to trimming and J lost 3 bases; unmatched junction nucleotides: 3. The CDR3 nucleotides read TGCAGTGCTAGGGACAGGGGTTTTGGGGCCAACGTCCTGACTTTC. Amino acid sequence: CSARDRGFGANVLTF.

The chain carries TRBV27 and TRBJ1-1; no clear D. The ends were cut back, 4 bases at V and 7 bases at J, with 19 bases in the middle. Germline loops: CDR1 MNHEY, CDR2 SMNVEV (reference sequence). This CDR3 spans 15 amino acids. The DNA of the CDR3 is TGTGCCAGCAGTTCGAAAGGGAGATATGGGAATGAAGCTTTCTTT. Translated, it gives CASSSKGRYGNEAFF.

The chain has TRBV19 and TRBJ2-4; the match to TRBD1 covers 7 bases. This CDR3 comprises 16 residues. V was clipped by 5 bases and J by 0 bases; unmatched bases: 7. Germline assignment: CDR1 LNHDA and CDR2 SQIVND (reference sequence). The CDR3 loop is CASSPRTGRAKNIQYF. The CDR3 DNA sequence: TGTGCCAGTAGTCCACGGACAGGCCGAGCCAAAAACATTCAGTACTTC.

This clonotype was seen repeatedly, ten times or more. The J gene is TRBJ1-2, the V gene TRBV28; D not resolved. The V and J ends lost 4 bases and 6 bases respectively, with 6 bases between them. Looked up from germline, CDR1 is MDHEN and CDR2 is SYDVKM. The CDR3 totals 11 residues. This CDR3 is CASSWTDGYTF. The CDR3 DNA sequence: TGTGCCAGCAGTTGGACTGATGGCTACACCTTC.

J is TRBJ1-1 and V is TRBV5-1; D is ambiguous. The ends were cut back, 4 bases at V and 3 bases at J, with 16 bases in the middle. Germline V gene data show CDR1 as SGHRS and CDR2 as YFSETQ. This CDR3 has 15 amino acids. The CDR3 loop is CASSAPPGGDTEAFF. The CDR3, as DNA: TGCGCCAGCAGCGCACCGCCCGGAGGTGACACTGAAGCTTTCTTT.